This T cell receptor (beta chain) was documented in a study of blood T cell repertoires in COVID-19. Study-wide context: T cells, B-cell-depleted T cells, or PBMCs supplied cDNA or gDNA.

The CDR3 contains 16 residues. The germline V and J ends were trimmed by 5 bases and 2 bases, with 13 bases remaining between them. Germline lookup yields CDR1 MRHNA and CDR2 SNTAGT. Those enrolled, adults aged 18 to 89 years, came from about two dozen US areas. Before being deemed recovered, Cohort 3 donors had two negative PCRs, clearance, or symptom resolution. In the original workflow: Nucleated cell counts were estimated from reference gene primer amplification. The assay was immunoSEQ multiplex PCR, and TCRdb's table has in-frame clones only and misses some. Clone size and the V and J calls come from that table; the DNA yielded D and trimming. This repertoire shows 290,000 or so clones, approximately 90% found once; its top ten account for roughly 1.1%.

The clonotype originates from a woman between 25 and 40 years old who had recovered from COVID-19. V gene TRBV6-4 combines with J gene TRBJ2-6, with D possibly matching TRBD1 (6 bases). The sample comprised PBMCs or T cells enriched from blood (not recorded which). CDR3 in amino acids: CASSPSRTAGANVLTF. CDR3 sequence (DNA): TGTGCCAGCAGTCCCTCGCGGACAGCTGGGGCCAACGTCCTGACTTTC.